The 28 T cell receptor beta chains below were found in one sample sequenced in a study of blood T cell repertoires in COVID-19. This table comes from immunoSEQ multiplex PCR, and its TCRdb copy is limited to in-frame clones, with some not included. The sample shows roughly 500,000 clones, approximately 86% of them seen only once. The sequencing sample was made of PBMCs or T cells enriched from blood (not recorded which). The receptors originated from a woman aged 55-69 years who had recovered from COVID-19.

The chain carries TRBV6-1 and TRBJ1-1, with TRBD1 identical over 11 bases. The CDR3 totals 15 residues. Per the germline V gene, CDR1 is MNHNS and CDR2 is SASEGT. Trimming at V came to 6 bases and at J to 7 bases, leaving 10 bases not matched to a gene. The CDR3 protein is CASSLGGQGAGEAFF. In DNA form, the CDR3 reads TGTGCCAGCAGCCTCGGAGGACAGGGGGCGGGTGAAGCTTTCTTT.

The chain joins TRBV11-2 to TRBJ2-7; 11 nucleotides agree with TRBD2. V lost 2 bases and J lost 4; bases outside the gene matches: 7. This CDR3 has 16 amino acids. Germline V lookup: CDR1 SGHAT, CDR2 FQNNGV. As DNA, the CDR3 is TGTGCCAGCAGCTTAAGCTCCCTAGCGGGAGGTTACGAGCAGTACTTC. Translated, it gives CASSLSSLAGGYEQYF. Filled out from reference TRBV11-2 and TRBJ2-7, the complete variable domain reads EAGVAQSPRYKIIEKRQSVAFWCNPISGHATLYWYQQILGQGPKLLIQFQNNGVVDDSQLPKDRFSAERLKGVDSTLKIQPAKLEDSAVYLCASSLSSLAGGYEQYFGPGTRLTVT.

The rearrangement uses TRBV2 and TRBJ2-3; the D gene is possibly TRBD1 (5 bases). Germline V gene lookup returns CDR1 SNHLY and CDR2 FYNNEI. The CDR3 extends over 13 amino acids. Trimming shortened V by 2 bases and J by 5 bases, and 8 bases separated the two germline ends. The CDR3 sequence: CASSEQGVDTQYF. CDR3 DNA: TGTGCCAGCAGTGAACAGGGCGTAGATACGCAGTATTTT. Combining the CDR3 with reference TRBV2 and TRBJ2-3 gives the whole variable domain EPEVTQTPSHQVTQMGQEVILRCVPISNHLYFYWYRQILGQKVEFLVSFYNNEISEKSEIFDDQFSVERPDGSNFTLKIRSTKLEDSAMYFCASSEQGVDTQYFGPGTRLTVL.

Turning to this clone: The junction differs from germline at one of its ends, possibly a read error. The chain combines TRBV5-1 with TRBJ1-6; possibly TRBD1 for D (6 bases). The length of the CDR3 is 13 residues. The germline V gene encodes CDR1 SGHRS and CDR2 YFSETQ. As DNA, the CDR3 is TGCGCCAGCAGTTTGGACAGTAATTCACCCCTCCACTTT. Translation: CASSLDSNSPLHF.

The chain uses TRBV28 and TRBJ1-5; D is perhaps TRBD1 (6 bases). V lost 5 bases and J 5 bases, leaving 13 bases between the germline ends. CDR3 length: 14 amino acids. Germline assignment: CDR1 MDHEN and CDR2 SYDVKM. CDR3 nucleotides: TGTGCCAGCAGTGTTAAACAGGGTTATCAGCCCCAGCATTTT. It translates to CASSVKQGYQPQHF.

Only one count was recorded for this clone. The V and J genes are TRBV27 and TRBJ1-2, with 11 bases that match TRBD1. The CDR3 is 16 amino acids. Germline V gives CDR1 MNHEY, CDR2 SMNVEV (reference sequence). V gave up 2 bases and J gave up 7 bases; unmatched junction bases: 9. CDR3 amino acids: CASSLMGTGGSPGYTF. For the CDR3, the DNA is TGTGCCAGCAGTTTAATGGGGACAGGGGGGTCTCCTGGCTACACCTTC.

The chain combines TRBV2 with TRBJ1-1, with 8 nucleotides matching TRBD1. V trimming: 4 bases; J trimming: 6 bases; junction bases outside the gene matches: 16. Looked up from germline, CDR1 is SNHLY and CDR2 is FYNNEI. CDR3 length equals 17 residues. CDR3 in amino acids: CASSVWGQVKGRAEAFF. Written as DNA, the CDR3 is TGTGCCAGCAGTGTCTGGGGACAGGTAAAAGGAAGGGCTGAAGCTTTCTTT.

CDR3 bases: TGTGCCAGCTCACCCGCCAGGGCGATTGGGACCCAGTACTTC. It specifies CASSPARAIGTQYF. V and J are TRBV18 and TRBJ2-5; a weak D match, TRBD1 (5 bases). Germline V CDR1 and CDR2: KGHSH, LQKENI. The CDR3 is 14 residues long. V was cut by 3 bases and J by 7 bases, with 15 bases left in between.

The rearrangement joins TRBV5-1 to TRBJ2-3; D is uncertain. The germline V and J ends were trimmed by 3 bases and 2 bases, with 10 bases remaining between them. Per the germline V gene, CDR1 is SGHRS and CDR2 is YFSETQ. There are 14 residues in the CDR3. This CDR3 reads CASSSRQSTDTQYF. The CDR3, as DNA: TGCGCCAGCAGCTCGCGACAATCCACAGATACGCAGTATTTT.

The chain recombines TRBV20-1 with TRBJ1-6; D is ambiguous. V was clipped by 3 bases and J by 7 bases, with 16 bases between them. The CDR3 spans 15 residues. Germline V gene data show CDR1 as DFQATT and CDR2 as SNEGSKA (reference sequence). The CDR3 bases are TGCAGTGCTAGTCAACGGGAAGGACCCAATTCACCCCTCCACTTT. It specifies CSASQREGPNSPLHF.

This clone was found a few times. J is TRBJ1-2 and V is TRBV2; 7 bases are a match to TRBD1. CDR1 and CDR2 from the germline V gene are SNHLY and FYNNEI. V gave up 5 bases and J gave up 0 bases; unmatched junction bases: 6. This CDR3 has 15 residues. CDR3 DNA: TGTGCCAGCAGTACCACAGGGACAGCTAACTATGGCTACACCTTC. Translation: CASSTTGTANYGYTF.

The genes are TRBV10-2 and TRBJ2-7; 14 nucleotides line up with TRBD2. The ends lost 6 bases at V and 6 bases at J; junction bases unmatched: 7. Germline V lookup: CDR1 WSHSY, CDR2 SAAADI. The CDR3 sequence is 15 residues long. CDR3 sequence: CASSLTSGGVSEQYV. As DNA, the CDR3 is TGCGCCAGCAGCCTGACTAGCGGGGGGGTTTCCGAGCAGTACGTC.

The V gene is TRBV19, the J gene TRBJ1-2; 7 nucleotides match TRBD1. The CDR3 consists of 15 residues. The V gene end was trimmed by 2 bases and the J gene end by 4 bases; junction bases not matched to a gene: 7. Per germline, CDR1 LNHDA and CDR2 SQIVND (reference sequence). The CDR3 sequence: CASSIPGTEFYGYTF. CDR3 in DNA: TGTGCCAGTAGTATACCAGGGACAGAGTTCTATGGCTACACCTTC.

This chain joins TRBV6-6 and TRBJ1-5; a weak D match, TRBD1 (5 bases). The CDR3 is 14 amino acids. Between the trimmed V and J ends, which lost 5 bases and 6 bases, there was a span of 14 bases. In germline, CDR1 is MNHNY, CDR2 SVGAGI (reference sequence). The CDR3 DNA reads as TGTGCCAGCAGTACCCCAGGGTTGAGTCAGCCCCAGCATTTT. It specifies CASSTPGLSQPQHF.

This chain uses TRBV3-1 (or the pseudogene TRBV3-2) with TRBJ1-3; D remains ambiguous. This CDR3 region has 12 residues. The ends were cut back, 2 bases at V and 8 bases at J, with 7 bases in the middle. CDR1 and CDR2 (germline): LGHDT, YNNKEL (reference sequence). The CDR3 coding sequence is TGTGCCAGCAGCCAAAAGGGAGACACCATATATTTT. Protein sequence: CASSQKGDTIYF.

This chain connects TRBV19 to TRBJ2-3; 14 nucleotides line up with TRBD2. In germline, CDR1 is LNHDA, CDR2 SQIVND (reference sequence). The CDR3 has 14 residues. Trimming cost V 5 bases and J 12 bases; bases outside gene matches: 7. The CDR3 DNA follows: TGTGCCAGTAGTCCCGGGACTAGCGGGGGCCCACAGTATTTT. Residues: CASSPGTSGGPQYF.

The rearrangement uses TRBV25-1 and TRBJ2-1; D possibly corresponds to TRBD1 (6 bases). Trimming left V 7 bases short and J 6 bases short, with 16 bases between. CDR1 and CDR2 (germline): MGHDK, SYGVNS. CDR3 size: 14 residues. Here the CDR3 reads CASTNREGANEQFF. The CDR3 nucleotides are TGTGCCAGCACAAACAGGGAAGGGGCCAATGAGCAGTTCTTC. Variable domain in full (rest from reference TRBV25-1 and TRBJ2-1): EADIYQTPRYLVIGTGKKITLECSQTMGHDKMYWYQQDPGMELHLIHYSYGVNSTEKGDLSSESTVSRIRTEHFPLTLESARPSHTSQYLCASTNREGANEQFFGPGTRLTVL.

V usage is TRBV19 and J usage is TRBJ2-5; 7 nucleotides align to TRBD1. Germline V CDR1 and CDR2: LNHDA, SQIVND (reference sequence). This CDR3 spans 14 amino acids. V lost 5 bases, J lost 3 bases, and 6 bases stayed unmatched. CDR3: CASSDRVGEETQYF. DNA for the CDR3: TGTGCCAGTAGTGACAGGGTGGGCGAAGAGACCCAGTACTTC.

As DNA, the CDR3 is TGTGCCAGCAGTTTGGGGGACAGGGGGAACACTGAAGCTTTCTTT. Its translation: CASSLGDRGNTEAFF. The chain combines TRBV27 with TRBJ1-1; 10 positions agree with TRBD1. Germline lookup yields CDR1 MNHEY and CDR2 SMNVEV (reference sequence). Unmatched junction bases numbered 2, after V lost 3 bases and J lost 1 base. The length of the CDR3 is 15 residues.

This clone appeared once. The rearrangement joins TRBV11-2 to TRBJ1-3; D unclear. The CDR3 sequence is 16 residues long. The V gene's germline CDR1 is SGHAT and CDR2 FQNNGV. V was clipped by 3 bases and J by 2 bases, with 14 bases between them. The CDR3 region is CASSFQFAVPGNTIYF. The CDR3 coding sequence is TGTGCCAGCAGCTTTCAATTTGCGGTCCCTGGAAACACCATATATTTT.

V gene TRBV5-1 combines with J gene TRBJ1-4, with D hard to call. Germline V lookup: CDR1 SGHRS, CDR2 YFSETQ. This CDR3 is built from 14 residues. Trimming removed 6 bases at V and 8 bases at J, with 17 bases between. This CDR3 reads CASTDTSGGEKLFF. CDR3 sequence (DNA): TGCGCCAGCACAGACACCTCAGGTGGGGAAAAACTGTTTTTT. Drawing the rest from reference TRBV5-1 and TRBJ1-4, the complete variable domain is KAGVTQTPRYLIKTRGQQVTLSCSPISGHRSVSWYQQTPGQGLQFLFEYFSETQRNKGNFPGRFSGRQFSNSRSEMNVSTLELGDSALYLCASTDTSGGEKLFFGSGTQLSVL.

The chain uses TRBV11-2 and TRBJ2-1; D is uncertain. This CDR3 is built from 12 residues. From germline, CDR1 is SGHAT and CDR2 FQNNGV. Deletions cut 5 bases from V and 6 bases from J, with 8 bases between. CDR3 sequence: CASSGPTNEQFF. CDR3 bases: TGTGCCAGCAGCGGGCCTACCAATGAGCAGTTCTTC. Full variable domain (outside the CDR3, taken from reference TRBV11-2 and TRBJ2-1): EAGVAQSPRYKIIEKRQSVAFWCNPISGHATLYWYQQILGQGPKLLIQFQNNGVVDDSQLPKDRFSAERLKGVDSTLKIQPAKLEDSAVYLCASSGPTNEQFFGPGTRLTVL.

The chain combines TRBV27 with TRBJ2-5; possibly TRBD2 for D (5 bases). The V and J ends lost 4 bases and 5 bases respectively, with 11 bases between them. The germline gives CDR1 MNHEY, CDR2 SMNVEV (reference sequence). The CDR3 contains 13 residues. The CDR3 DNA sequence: TGTGCCAGCAGTTCATGGGAGATGGAGACCCAGTACTTC. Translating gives CASSSWEMETQYF.

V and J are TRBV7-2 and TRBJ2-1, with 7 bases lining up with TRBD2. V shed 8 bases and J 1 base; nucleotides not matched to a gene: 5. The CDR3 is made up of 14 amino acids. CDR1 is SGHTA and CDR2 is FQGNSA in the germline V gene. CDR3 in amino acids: CASGWGGSYNEQFF. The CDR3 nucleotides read TGTGCCAGCGGCTGGGGGGGATCCTACAATGAGCAGTTCTTC.

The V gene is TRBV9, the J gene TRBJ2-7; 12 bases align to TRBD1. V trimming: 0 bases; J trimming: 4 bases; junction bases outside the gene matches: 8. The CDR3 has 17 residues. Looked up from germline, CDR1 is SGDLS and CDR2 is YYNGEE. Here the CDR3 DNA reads TGTGCCAGCAGCGTAGAGGCCGGGACAGGGGGCCTGTACGAGCAGTACTTC. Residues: CASSVEAGTGGLYEQYF. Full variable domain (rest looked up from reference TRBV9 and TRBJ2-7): DSGVTQTPKHLITATGQRVTLRCSPRSGDLSVYWYQQSLDQGLQFLIQYYNGEERAKGNILERFSAQQFPDLHSELNLSSLELGDSALYFCASSVEAGTGGLYEQYFGPGTRLTVT.

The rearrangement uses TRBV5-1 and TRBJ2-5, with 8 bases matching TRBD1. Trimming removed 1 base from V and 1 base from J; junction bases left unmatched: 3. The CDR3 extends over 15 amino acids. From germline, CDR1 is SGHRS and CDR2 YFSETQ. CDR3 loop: CASSLLGTGQETQYF. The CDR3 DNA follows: TGCGCCAGCAGCTTGTTAGGGACAGGCCAAGAGACCCAGTACTTC. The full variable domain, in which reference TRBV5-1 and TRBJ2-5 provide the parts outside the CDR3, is KAGVTQTPRYLIKTRGQQVTLSCSPISGHRSVSWYQQTPGQGLQFLFEYFSETQRNKGNFPGRFSGRQFSNSRSEMNVSTLELGDSALYLCASSLLGTGQETQYFGPGTRLLVL.

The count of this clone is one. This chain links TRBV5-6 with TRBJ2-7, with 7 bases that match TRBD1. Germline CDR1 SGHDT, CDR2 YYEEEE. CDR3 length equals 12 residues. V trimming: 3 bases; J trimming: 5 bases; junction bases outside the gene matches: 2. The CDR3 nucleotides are TGTGCCAGCAGCTACAGGGGCCACGAGCAGTACGTC. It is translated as CASSYRGHEQYV.

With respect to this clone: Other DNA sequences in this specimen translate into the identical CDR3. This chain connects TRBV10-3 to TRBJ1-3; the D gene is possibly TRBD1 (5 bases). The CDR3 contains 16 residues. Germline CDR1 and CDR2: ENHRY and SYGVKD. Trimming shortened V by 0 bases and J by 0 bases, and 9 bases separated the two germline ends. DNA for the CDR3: TGTGCCATCAGTGAGTCGAAACAGGCCTCTGGAAACACCATATATTTT. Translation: CAISESKQASGNTIYF.